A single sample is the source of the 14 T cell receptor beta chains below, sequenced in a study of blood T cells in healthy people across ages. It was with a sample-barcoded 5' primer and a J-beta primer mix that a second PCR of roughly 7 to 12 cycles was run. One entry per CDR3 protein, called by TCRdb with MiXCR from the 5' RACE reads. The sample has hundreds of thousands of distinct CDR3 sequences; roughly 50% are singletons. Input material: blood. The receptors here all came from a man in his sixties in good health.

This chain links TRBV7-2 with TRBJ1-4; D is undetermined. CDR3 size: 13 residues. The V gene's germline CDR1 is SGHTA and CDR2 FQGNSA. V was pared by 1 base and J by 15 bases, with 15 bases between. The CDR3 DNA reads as TGTGCCAGCAGCTTAGGAAGGGAGAGAAGGGTGTTTTTT. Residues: CASSLGRERRVFF. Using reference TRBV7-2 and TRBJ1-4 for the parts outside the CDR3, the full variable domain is GAGVSQSPSNKVTEKGKDVELRCDPISGHTALYWYRQSLGQGLEFLIYFQGNSAPDKSGLPSDRFSAERTGGSVSTLTIQRTQQEDSAVYLCASSLGRERRVFFGSGTQLSVL.

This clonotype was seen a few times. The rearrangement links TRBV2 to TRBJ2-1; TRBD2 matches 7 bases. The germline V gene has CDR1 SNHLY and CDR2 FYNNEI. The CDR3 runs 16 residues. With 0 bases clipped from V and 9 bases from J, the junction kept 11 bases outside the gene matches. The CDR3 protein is CASSEARNSGVVEQFF. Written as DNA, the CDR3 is TGTGCCAGCAGTGAAGCTAGGAACAGCGGGGTAGTTGAGCAGTTCTTC.

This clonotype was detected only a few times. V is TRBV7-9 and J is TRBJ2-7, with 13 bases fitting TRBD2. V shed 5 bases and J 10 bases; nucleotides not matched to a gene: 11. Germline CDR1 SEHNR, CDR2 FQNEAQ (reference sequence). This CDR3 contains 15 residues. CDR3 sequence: CASSPGLAGILTQYF. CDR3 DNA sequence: TGTGCCAGCAGCCCGGGACTAGCGGGGATTCTAACCCAGTACTTC.

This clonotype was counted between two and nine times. The CDR3 reads CASSSHGTKNIQYF. The CDR3 region has the DNA TGTGCCAGCAGTTCCCATGGGACCAAAAACATTCAGTACTTC. The chain links TRBV28 to TRBJ2-4; D is ambiguous. V lost 4 bases to trimming and J lost 2 bases, with 9 bases between them. CDR3 length: 14 residues. Germline CDR1 reads MDHEN; CDR2 reads SYDVKM.

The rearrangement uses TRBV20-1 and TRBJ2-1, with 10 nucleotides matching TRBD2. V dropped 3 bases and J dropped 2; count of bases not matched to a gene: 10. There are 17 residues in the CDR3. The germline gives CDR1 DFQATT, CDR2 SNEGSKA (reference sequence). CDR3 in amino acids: CSASRGLAYLPYNEQFF. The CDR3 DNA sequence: TGCAGTGCTAGTCGGGGACTAGCGTACCTCCCCTACAATGAGCAGTTCTTC.

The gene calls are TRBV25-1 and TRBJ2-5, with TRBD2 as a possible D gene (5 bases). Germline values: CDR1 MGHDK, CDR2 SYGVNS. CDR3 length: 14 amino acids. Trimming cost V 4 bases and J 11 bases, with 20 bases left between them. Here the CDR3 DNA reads TGTGCCAGCAGTGCGACCGGGGAAGATTATGAGCAGTACTTC. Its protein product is CASSATGEDYEQYF.

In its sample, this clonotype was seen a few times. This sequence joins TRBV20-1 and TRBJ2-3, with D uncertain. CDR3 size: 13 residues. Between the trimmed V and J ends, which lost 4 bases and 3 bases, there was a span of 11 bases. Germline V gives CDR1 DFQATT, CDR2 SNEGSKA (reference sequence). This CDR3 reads CSAIQDGTDTQYF. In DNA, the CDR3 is TGCAGTGCTATCCAGGACGGTACAGATACGCAGTATTTT.

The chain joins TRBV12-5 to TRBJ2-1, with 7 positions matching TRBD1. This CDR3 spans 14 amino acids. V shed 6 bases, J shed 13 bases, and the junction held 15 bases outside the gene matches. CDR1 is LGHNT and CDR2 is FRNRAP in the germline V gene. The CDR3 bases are TGTGCTAGTGGAACACAGGGGACCCAAGAGACCCAGTTCTTC. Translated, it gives CASGTQGTQETQFF.

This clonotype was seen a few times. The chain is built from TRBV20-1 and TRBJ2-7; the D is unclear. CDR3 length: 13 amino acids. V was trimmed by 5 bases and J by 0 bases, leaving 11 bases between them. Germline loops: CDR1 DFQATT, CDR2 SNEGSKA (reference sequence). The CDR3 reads CSAVSPSSYEQYF. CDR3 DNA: TGCAGTGCTGTATCCCCCAGCTCCTACGAGCAGTACTTC.

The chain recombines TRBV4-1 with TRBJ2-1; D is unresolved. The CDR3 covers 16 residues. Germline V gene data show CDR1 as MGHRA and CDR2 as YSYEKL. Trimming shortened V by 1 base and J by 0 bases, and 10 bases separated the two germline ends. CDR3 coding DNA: TGCGCCAGCAGCCAAGCACTTCAGAGCTCCTACAATGAGCAGTTCTTC. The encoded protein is CASSQALQSSYNEQFF.

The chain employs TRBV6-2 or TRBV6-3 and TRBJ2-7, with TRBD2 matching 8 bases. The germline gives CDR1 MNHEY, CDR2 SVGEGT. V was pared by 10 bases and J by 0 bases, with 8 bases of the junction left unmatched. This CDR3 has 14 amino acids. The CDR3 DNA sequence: TGTGCCACTCTTAGCGGGACCAGCTCCTACGAGCAGTACTTC. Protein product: CATLSGTSSYEQYF.

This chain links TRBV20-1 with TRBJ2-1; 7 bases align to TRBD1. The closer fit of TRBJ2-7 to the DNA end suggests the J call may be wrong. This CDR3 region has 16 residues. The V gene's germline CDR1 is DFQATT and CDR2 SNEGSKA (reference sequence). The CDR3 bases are TGCAGTGCTAGCCAACGACAGGGATCGGTTGTAAATGAGCAGTACTTC. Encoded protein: CSASQRQGSVVNEQYF.

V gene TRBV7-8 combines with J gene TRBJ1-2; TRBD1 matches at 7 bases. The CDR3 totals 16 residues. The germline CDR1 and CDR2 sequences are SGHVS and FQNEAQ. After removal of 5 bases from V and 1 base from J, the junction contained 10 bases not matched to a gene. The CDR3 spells CASSVARDRYNYGYTF. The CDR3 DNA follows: TGTGCCAGCAGCGTCGCCCGGGACAGATATAACTATGGCTACACCTTC.

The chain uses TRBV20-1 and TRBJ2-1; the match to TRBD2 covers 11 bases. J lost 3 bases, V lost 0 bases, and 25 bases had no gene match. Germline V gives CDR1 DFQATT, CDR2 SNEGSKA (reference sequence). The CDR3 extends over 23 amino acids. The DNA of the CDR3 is TGCAGTGCTAGAGATCGACGCCTACCGGGGGCTAGCGGGGGGACCCCCCTCTACAATGAGCAGTTCTTC. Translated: CSARDRRLPGASGGTPLYNEQFF.